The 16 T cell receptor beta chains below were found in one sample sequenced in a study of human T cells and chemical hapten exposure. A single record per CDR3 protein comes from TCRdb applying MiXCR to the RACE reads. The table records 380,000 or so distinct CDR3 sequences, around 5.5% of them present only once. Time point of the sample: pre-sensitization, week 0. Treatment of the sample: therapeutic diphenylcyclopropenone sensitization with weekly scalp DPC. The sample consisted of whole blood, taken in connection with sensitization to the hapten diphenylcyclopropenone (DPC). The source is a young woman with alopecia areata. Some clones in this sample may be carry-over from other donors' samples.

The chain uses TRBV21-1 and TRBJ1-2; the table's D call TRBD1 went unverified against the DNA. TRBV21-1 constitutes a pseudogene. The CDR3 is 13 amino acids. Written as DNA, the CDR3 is TGTGCCAGGGCCCAGGGGCGTAGCTATGGCTACACCTTC. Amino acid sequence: CARAQGRSYGYTF.

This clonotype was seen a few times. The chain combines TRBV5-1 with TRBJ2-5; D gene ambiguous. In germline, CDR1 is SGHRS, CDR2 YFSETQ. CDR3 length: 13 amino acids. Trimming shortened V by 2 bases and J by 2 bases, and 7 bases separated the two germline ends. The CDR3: CASSFSEQETQYF. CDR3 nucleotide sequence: TGCGCCAGCAGCTTTTCGGAGCAAGAGACCCAGTACTTC.

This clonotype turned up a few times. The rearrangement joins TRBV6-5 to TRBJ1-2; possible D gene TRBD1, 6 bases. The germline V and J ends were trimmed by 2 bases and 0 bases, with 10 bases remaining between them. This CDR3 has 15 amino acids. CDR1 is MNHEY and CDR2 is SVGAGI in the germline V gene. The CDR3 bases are TGTGCCAGCAGTTACGGGACACCTTCTAACTATGGCTACACCTTC. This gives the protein CASSYGTPSNYGYTF.

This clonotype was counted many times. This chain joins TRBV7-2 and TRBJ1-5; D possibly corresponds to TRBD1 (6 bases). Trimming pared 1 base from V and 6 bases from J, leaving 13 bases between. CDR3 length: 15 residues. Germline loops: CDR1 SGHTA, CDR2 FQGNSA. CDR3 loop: CASSLDRGGAQPQHF. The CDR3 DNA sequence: TGTGCCAGCAGCTTAGATCGAGGGGGGGCTCAGCCCCAGCATTTT.

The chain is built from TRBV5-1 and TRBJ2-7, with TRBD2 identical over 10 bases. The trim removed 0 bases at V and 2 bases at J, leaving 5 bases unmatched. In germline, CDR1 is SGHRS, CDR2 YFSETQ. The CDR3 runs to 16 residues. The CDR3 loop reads CASSLASGGAPYEQYF. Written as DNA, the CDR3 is TGCGCCAGCAGCTTGGCCAGCGGGGGGGCACCCTACGAGCAGTACTTC.

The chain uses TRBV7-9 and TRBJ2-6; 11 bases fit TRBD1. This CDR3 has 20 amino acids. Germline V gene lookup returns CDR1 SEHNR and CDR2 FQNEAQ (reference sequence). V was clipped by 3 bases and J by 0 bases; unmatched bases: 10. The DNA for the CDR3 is TGTGCCAGCAGCTTTAGCATCGGGACAGGGGGTCTCTCTGGGGCCAACGTCCTGACTTTC. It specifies CASSFSIGTGGLSGANVLTF. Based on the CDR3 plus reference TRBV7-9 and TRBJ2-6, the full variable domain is DTGVSQNPRHKITKRGQNVTFRCDPISEHNRLYWYRQTLGQGPEFLTYFQNEAQLEKSRLLSDRFSAERPKGSFSTLEIQRTEQGDSAMYLCASSFSIGTGGLSGANVLTFGAGSRLTVL.

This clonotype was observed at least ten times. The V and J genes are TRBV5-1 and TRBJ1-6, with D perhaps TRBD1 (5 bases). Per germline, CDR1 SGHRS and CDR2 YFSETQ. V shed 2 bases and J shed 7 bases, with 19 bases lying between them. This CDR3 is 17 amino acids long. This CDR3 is CASSFLPQVAGNSPLHF. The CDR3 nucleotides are TGCGCCAGCAGCTTCTTACCACAGGTCGCGGGGAATTCACCCCTCCACTTT.

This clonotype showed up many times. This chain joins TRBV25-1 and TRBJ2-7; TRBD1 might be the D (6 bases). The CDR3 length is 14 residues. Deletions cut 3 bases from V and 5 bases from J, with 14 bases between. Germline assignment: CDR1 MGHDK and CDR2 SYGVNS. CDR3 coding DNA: TGTGCCAGCAGTGACCCCCGAACAGGGAACGAGCAGTACTTC. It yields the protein CASSDPRTGNEQYF.

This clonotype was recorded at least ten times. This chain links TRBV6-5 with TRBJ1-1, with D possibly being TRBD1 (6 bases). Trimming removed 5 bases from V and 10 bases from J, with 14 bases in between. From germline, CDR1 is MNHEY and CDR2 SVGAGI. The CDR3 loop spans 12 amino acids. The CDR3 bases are TGTGCCAGCAGTAGGGGGGCTGGTGGAGCTTTCTTT. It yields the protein CASSRGAGGAFF.

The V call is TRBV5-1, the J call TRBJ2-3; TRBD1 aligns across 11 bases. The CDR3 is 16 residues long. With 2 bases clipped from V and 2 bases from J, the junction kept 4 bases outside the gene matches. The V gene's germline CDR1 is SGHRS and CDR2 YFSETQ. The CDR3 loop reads CASSLGQGAITDTQYF. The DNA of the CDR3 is TGCGCCAGCAGCTTAGGACAGGGGGCCATCACAGATACGCAGTATTTT.

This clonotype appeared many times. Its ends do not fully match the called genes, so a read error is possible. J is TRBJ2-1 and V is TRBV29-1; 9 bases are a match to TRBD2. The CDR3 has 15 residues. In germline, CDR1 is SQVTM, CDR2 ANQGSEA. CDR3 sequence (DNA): TGCAGCGTGGAAGGAGCGGGGGGATACAAGAATGAGCAGTTCTTC. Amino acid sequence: CSVEGAGGYKNEQFF.

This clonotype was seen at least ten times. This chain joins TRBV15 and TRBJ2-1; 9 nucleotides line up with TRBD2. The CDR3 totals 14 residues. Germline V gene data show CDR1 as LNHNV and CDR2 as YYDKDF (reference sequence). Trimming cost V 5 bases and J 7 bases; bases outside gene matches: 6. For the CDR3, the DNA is TGTGCCACCAGCGGAAGCGGGGGGTTAAATGAGCAGTTCTTC. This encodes CATSGSGGLNEQFF. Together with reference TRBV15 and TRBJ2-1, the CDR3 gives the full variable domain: DAMVIQNPRYQVTQFGKPVTLSCSQTLNHNVMYWYQQKSSQAPKLLFHYYDKDFNNEADTPDNFQSRRPNTSFCFLDIRSPGLGDTAMYLCATSGSGGLNEQFFGPGTRLTVL.

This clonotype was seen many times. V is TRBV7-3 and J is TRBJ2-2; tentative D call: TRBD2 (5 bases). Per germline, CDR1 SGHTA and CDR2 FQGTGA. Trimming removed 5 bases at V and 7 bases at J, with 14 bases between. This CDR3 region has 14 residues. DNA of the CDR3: TGTGCCAGCAGCAGGACTGGGCTGCTCGGGGAGCTGTTTTTT. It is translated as CASSRTGLLGELFF.

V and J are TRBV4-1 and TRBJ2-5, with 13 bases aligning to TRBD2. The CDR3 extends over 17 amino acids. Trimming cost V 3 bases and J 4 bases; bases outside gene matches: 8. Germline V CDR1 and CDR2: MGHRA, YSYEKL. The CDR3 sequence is CASSQRTSGGFRETQYF. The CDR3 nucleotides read TGCGCCAGCAGCCAGCGGACTAGCGGGGGCTTTCGAGAGACCCAGTACTTC.

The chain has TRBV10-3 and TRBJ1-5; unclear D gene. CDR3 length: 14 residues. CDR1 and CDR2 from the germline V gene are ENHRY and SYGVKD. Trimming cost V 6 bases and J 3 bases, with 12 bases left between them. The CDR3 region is CAISPIGHNQPQHF. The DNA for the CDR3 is TGTGCCATCAGCCCGATAGGGCACAATCAGCCCCAGCATTTT.

The CDR3 DNA sequence: TGCAGCGTGAGGGACAGGGGGATTCACAATGAGCAGTTCTTC. This codes for CSVRDRGIHNEQFF. The V and J genes are TRBV29-1 and TRBJ2-1, with 11 positions matching TRBD1. The germline CDR1 and CDR2 sequences are SQVTM and ANQGSEA. The CDR3 loop spans 14 amino acids. V was pared by 6 bases and J by 5 bases, with 6 bases of the junction left unmatched.